This record looks at one TCR beta chain sequence and its context. No antigen is known for it. The data were obtained in a study of shared clonotypes between healthy human individuals. In the study overall: The donor group consisted of two women and three men, aged 18 to 49. The study, taken as a whole, reports: Sharing across four donors was highest in naive CD4 (roughly 5%) and lowest in memory CD8 (about 0.4%).

The ends lost 0 bases at V and 4 bases at J; junction bases unmatched: 5. This CDR3 is built from 16 residues. The V gene's germline CDR1 is MNHNY and CDR2 SVGAGI (reference sequence). Methods used by the authors: Junction-only immunoSEQ sequences carried no quality scores, so filtering differed. Profiling relied on immunoSEQ multiplex PCR, and the TCRdb table lists in-frame clones only, not all of them. The V and J calls and clone size come from that table; D and trimming were worked out from the DNA. Of 600,000 to 700,000 clones in the sample, around 73% were seen once. Both subsets, CD45RA+ naive and CD45RA-negative memory, were split from the CD4+ cells.

The sequencing input was memory CD4+ T cells sorted from blood. Subset described: CD45RA-negative fraction. The sequence was obtained from a woman aged 25 to 39 in good health. This chain joins TRBV6-6 and TRBJ2-3; 9 bases line up with TRBD2. The CDR3 is CASSYSGREGADTQYF. CDR3 in DNA: TGTGCCAGCAGTTACTCGGGGCGGGAGGGGGCAGATACGCAGTATTTT.